This is a list of T cell receptor beta chains from one sample in a study of technical replicates of blood from a few donors. The assay was immunoSEQ multiplex PCR, and TCRdb's table has in-frame clones only and misses some. The sample yields over 55,000 clones, approximately 96% seen once. The sequenced material came from T cells isolated from PBMCs. These receptor sequences come from a human donor in good health. Each CDR3 is given with its conserved first and last residue. Fields, in order: J gene, CDR3 length, clone size, D gene, V gene, CDR3 protein, CDR3 DNA. A D gene is named only where the DNA matches it firmly. The size field is filled for only some rows; it gives once, few, many or a size class.

>TRBJ1-6|15|.|.|TRBV5-4
CASSLGFSYNSPLHF
TGTGCCAGCAGCTTGGGGTTTAGTTATAATTCACCCCTCCACTTT
>TRBJ2-7|15|.|.|TRBV7-2
CASSLTGQSVYEQYF
TGTGCCAGCAGCTTAACAGGACAGTCCGTTTACGAGCAGTACTTC
>TRBJ1-5|14|.|.|TRBV7-8
CASSFGGGTQPQHF
TGTGCCAGCAGCTTCGGGGGAGGGACTCAGCCCCAGCATTTT
>TRBJ2-3|17|.|TRBD2|TRBV27
CASSLRLATRGTDTQYF
TGTGCCAGCAGCCTACGACTAGCGACCAGGGGCACAGATACGCAGTATTTT
>TRBJ1-1|16|.|.|TRBV25-1
CASSEGGGVKNTEAFF
TGTGCCAGCAGTGAGGGGGGGGGTGTTAAGAACACTGAAGCTTTCTTT
>TRBJ1-2|14|.|TRBD1|TRBV7-9
CASSLVGTDYGYTF
TGTGCCAGCAGCTTAGTCGGGACAGACTATGGCTACACCTTC
>TRBJ1-5|13|.|.|TRBV7-9
CASSPTGDQPQHF
TGTGCCAGCAGCCCAACGGGGGATCAGCCCCAGCATTTT
>TRBJ1-4|15|.|TRBD1|TRBV2
CASTLRGQGSSGLFF
TGTGCCAGCACTTTAAGGGGACAGGGGTCATCAGGACTGTTTTTT
>TRBJ2-7|14|.|TRBD1|TRBV6-1
CASSGTGVGYEQYF
TGTGCCAGCAGTGGGACAGGGGTTGGCTACGAGCAGTACTTC
>TRBJ2-7|15|.|.|TRBV4-1
CASALTWEDSYEQYF
TGCGCCAGCGCCTTGACGTGGGAGGACTCCTACGAGCAGTACTTC
>TRBJ2-7|14|.|.|TRBV7-9
CASSLDGVFYEQYF
TGTGCCAGCAGCTTAGACGGGGTGTTCTACGAGCAGTACTTC
>TRBJ2-5|18|.|.|TRBV11-2
CASRHRDLNNRGGETQYF
TGTGCCAGCAGACACCGGGACCTCAACAACCGAGGGGGAGAGACCCAGTACTTC
>TRBJ2-3|13|.|TRBD1|TRBV6-4
CASSDGDRETQYF
TGTGCCAGCAGTGACGGGGACAGGGAAACGCAGTATTTT
>TRBJ2-1|16|once|TRBD2|TRBV7-2
CASSPGGGLGVNEQFF
TGTGCCAGCAGCCCCGGGGGGGGGTTGGGGGTCAATGAGCAGTTCTTC
>TRBJ2-6|17|.|.|TRBV29-1
CSVLPRGASGGANVLTF
TGCAGCGTCCTGCCCAGGGGTGCCTCGGGGGGGGCCAACGTCCTGACTTTC
>TRBJ2-2|19|.|TRBD2|TRBV9
CASSVGKRKTSGNTGELFF
TGTGCCAGCAGCGTAGGGAAGCGGAAGACTAGCGGGAACACCGGGGAGCTGTTTTTT
>TRBJ2-7|14|.|TRBD1|TRBV18
CASSDRDRGYEQYF
TGTGCCAGCTCAGACCGGGACAGGGGTTACGAGCAGTACTTC
>TRBJ2-7|14|.|TRBD2|TRBV5-4
CASSLGLAGDEQYF
TGTGCCAGCAGCTTGGGGCTAGCGGGAGACGAGCAGTACTTC
>TRBJ2-6|16|.|TRBD2|TRBV27
CASRPRGGSGANVLTF
TGTGCCAGCCGTCCCCGGGGGGGTTCTGGGGCCAACGTCCTGACTTTC
>TRBJ2-7|14|once|TRBD1|TRBV19
CASRWTGSSYEQYF
TGTGCCAGTAGGTGGACAGGGAGCTCCTACGAGCAGTACTTC
>TRBJ2-7|15|once|TRBD2|TRBV6-5
CASSWDGGGSYEQYF
TGTGCCAGCAGTTGGGACGGGGGGGGCTCCTACGAGCAGTACTTC
>TRBJ1-1|14|.|.|TRBV6-5
CASSYGAVNTEAFF
TGTGCCAGCAGTTACGGGGCGGTGAACACTGAAGCTTTCTTT
>TRBJ2-7|14|.|.|TRBV29-1
CSVVSRVKSWEQYF
TGCAGCGTTGTGAGTCGGGTGAAATCCTGGGAGCAGTACTTC